This TCR beta chain comes out of a study of blood T cell repertoires in COVID-19 (dated by TCRdb to the early 2020s). Regarding the research as a whole: Samples from collaborators originated in the United States, Italy and Spain and spanned both the acute and convalescent phases of COVID-19. The material from the prospective study consisted of cDNA or gDNA derived from T cells, B-cell-depleted T cells, or PBMCs. Subjects who had been exposed to COVID-19, were actively infected with it, or had recovered from it provided the deeply sampled blood TCRbeta repertoires that made up the dataset. The repertoires were released in a freely available public database meant as a resource for research on the immune response to SARS-CoV-2. The samples were drawn from two sources: the first 160 participants of the ongoing ImmuneRACE study, and 950 to 1,500 subjects contributed by 6 global collaborators. Sample metadata almost always included a de-identified subject ID, COVID-19 status, age in years and sex. Where HLA class I and class II types were available, the types were taken from metadata supplied by the sample provider, not from assay-based typing.

The CDR3 runs 14 residues from the cysteine to the phenylalanine. Of the read, only the CDR3 DNA is kept; its 42 bases are in frame from base 1. Germline trimming: 4 bases from V, 2 bases from J; junction bases outside gene matches: 3. Based on the germline V gene, the CDR1 and CDR2 sequences are SGHRS and YFSETQ. TCRbeta CDR3 regions were amplified from genomic DNA by means of the immunoSEQ Assay, a bias-controlled multiplex PCR. The original pipeline was this. The number of nucleated cells in each sample was estimated by amplification of reference gene primers within the assay. To quantify the absolute abundance of each unique TCRbeta CDR3 rearrangement, sequence reads were collapsed and filtered. For each sample, productive Simpson clonality was calculated by taking the square root of Simpson's diversity index across productive rearrangements. Not all clones reach the TCRdb copy of this immuneACCESS table, which keeps in-frame sequences only. Checked studies attribute under half of the gap to unresolved V genes and leave the rest unexplained. The V and J calls and the clone size are those of that table, but D and trimming were determined from the DNA. The sample table lists roughly 200,000 clones, less than 90% of them with a count of one. Less than 20% of the sample lies in the top ten.

The paper as a whole reports these results and caveats: The quantity of clinical and demographic metadata differed by source and by participant and was supplied without curation.

With regard to this clone: Its cognate antigen has yet to be identified. Within one base of it there is no much larger clone, and no base qualities were kept.

Whole blood was collected in K2EDTA tubes by collaborating institutions according to the institutions' own protocols. Collaborator samples were shipped for TCRbeta analysis as frozen whole blood, isolated PBMCs, or DNA extracted from either sample type. Recombination linked TRBV5-1 to TRBJ1-2; 9 bases in the middle match TRBD1. Material: peripheral blood. The origin of this receptor is a woman aged 80 or over with active or convalescent COVID-19. This receptor carries the CDR3 CASSKGQGNYGYTF. The DNA sequence is as follows: TGCGCCAGCAGCAAAGGACAGGGGAACTATGGCTACACCTTC.